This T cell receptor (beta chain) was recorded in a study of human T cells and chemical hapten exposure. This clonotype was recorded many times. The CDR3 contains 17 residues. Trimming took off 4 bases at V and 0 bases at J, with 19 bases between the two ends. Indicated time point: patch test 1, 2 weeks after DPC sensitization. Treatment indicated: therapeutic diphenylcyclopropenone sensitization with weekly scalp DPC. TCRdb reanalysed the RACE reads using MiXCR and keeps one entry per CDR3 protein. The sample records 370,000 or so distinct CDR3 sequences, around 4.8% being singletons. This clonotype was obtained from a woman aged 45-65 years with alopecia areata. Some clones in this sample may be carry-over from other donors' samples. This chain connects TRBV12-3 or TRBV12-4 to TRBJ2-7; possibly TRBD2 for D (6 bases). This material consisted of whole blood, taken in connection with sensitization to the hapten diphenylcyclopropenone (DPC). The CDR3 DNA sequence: TGTGCCAGCAGTTCTTCAGACTGGGACTCTAGCTCCTACGAGCAGTACTTC. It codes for CASSSSDWDSSSYEQYF.